This T cell receptor beta chain was identified in a study of response to subunit inactivated influenza vaccine. This clonotype was recorded a few times. Germline assignment: CDR1 SGHRS and CDR2 YFSETQ. Trimming cost V 4 bases and J 6 bases; bases outside gene matches: 7. CDR3 length: 15 residues. TCRdb processed the RT-PCR reads anew with MiXCR; each CDR3 protein has one entry. The table lists roughly 550,000 distinct CDR3 sequences, roughly 25% of them singletons. These data also formed part of another study, on T cells expressing NK-cell markers. That study adds: 5'RACE template switching with UMIs generated TCR beta cDNA.

This rearrangement joins TRBV5-1 to TRBJ1-3, with TRBD1 matching 10 bases. This clonotype originated in a man aged 45-65 years who received an inactivated influenza vaccine. The sequencing used CD4+ T cells sorted from PBMCs, collected roughly 13 days after vaccination. CDR3 sequence: CASSRSGTGENTIYF. The DNA for the CDR3 is TGCGCCAGCAGCAGATCCGGGACAGGGGAAAACACCATATATTTT.